These 21 T cell receptor beta chains were sequenced from one sample in a study of human T cells and chemical hapten exposure. Whole blood that had not been fractionated was the source of extracted total RNA. TCRdb analysed the 5' RACE reads with MiXCR anew, one entry per CDR3 protein. The sample lists approximately 80,000 distinct CDR3 sequences; about a sixth were seen once. These TCRs come from a female donor in good health.

A few counts support this clonotype. The V gene is TRBV10-2, the J gene TRBJ2-5, with D unclear. Germline V lookup: CDR1 WSHSY, CDR2 SAAADI. Deletions cut 0 bases from V and 4 bases from J, with 9 bases between. The CDR3 sequence is 14 residues long. This chain's CDR3 is CASSESDRAETQYF. CDR3 DNA: TGCGCCAGCAGTGAGTCGGATAGGGCAGAGACCCAGTACTTC.

This chain connects TRBV7-8 to TRBJ1-2; TRBD1 matches at 7 bases. This CDR3 comprises 15 residues. The germline V gene has CDR1 SGHVS and CDR2 FQNEAQ. With V trimmed by 3 bases and J by 5 bases, 9 bases remained unmatched. Here the CDR3 reads CASSLGTASPYGYTF. The CDR3 region has the DNA TGTGCCAGCAGCTTGGGGACAGCCTCACCTTATGGCTACACCTTC.

A few counts support this clonotype. The chain recombines TRBV2 with TRBJ1-6; D is perhaps TRBD1 (6 bases). This CDR3 has 15 amino acids. V was trimmed by 6 bases and J by 7 bases, leaving 16 bases between them. Germline lookup yields CDR1 SNHLY and CDR2 FYNNEI. This CDR3 reads CASRAEQGRNSPLHF. DNA of the CDR3: TGTGCCAGCAGGGCGGAACAGGGAAGGAATTCACCCCTCCACTTT.

This clonotype was counted between two and nine times. The chain recombines TRBV7-2 with TRBJ2-5, with 13 bases matching TRBD2. The CDR3 is made up of 17 amino acids. V dropped 5 bases and J dropped 0; count of bases not matched to a gene: 6. CDR1 is SGHTA and CDR2 is FQGNSA in the germline V gene. CDR3 residues: CASSRSTSGGDQETQYF. In nucleotides, the CDR3 is TGTGCCAGCAGCCGGAGTACTAGCGGGGGGGACCAAGAGACCCAGTACTTC. The variable domain in full, completed from reference TRBV7-2 and TRBJ2-5, reads GAGVSQSPSNKVTEKGKDVELRCDPISGHTALYWYRQSLGQGLEFLIYFQGNSAPDKSGLPSDRFSAERTGGSVSTLTIQRTQQEDSAVYLCASSRSTSGGDQETQYFGPGTRLLVL.

This clonotype has a handful of counts. V and J are TRBV2 and TRBJ1-1, with 7 bases that match TRBD1. Germline V gene data show CDR1 as SNHLY and CDR2 as FYNNEI. Losses at the gene ends were 5 bases for V and 3 bases for J; bases not matched to a gene: 3. CDR3 size: 13 residues. CDR3 coding DNA: TGTGCCAGCAGTTACAGGGGAGACACTGAAGCTTTCTTT. Protein: CASSYRGDTEAFF.

This chain links TRBV7-9 with TRBJ1-5, with unresolved D. This CDR3 region has 15 residues. Germline V lookup: CDR1 SEHNR, CDR2 FQNEAQ (reference sequence). The V end was cut by 1 base, the J end by 0 bases, with 7 bases between. The CDR3 protein is CASSLGAASNQPQHF. The CDR3 DNA is TGTGCCAGCAGCTTAGGGGCGGCTAGCAATCAGCCCCAGCATTTT.

The rearrangement joins TRBV5-1 to TRBJ2-7; D is possibly TRBD1 (6 bases). The CDR3 has 14 residues. Between the trimmed V and J ends, which lost 4 bases and 3 bases, there was a span of 14 bases. CDR1 SGHRS and CDR2 YFSETQ come from the germline V gene. The CDR3 bases are TGCGCCAGCAGCGCCGGGGACACCCGCTACGAGCAGTACTTC. Protein product: CASSAGDTRYEQYF. Combining the CDR3 with reference TRBV5-1 and TRBJ2-7 gives the whole variable domain KAGVTQTPRYLIKTRGQQVTLSCSPISGHRSVSWYQQTPGQGLQFLFEYFSETQRNKGNFPGRFSGRQFSNSRSEMNVSTLELGDSALYLCASSAGDTRYEQYFGPGTRLTVT.

This clonotype has more than one count but fewer than ten. This rearrangement joins TRBV6-2 or TRBV6-3 to TRBJ2-3, with D perhaps TRBD1 (5 bases). V was cut by 2 bases and J by 0 bases, with 18 bases left in between. The CDR3 runs to 18 residues. The V gene's germline CDR1 is MNHEY and CDR2 SVGEGT. CDR3 loop: CASSYLPTDSRSTDTQYF. CDR3 sequence (DNA): TGTGCCAGCAGTTACCTACCTACCGACAGTCGGAGCACAGATACGCAGTATTTT.

This clonotype was found a few times. The chain links TRBV7-2 to TRBJ2-7; 12 nucleotides align to TRBD2. The CDR3 runs to 15 residues. V gave up 4 bases and J gave up 3 bases; unmatched junction bases: 4. The germline CDR1 and CDR2 sequences are SGHTA and FQGNSA. The CDR3 spells CASSWTSGINYEQYF. DNA of the CDR3: TGTGCCAGCAGCTGGACTAGCGGGATTAACTACGAGCAGTACTTC. Based on the CDR3 plus reference TRBV7-2 and TRBJ2-7, the full variable domain is GAGVSQSPSNKVTEKGKDVELRCDPISGHTALYWYRQSLGQGLEFLIYFQGNSAPDKSGLPSDRFSAERTGGSVSTLTIQRTQQEDSAVYLCASSWTSGINYEQYFGPGTRLTVT.

This clonotype showed up just a few times. This rearrangement joins TRBV7-2 to TRBJ1-1, with D unresolved. CDR1 is SGHTA and CDR2 is FQGNSA in the germline V gene. The CDR3 has 13 residues. V was trimmed by 1 base and J by 7 bases, leaving 10 bases between them. CDR3 nucleotides: TGTGCCAGCAGCTTAGTTTATCGCCGTGAAGCTTTCTTT. Translated, it gives CASSLVYRREAFF.

V and J are TRBV10-2 and TRBJ2-1; D remains unclear. V shed 11 bases and J shed 0 bases, with 14 bases lying between them. The germline CDR1 and CDR2 sequences are WSHSY and SAAADI. This CDR3 has 14 amino acids. In nucleotides, the CDR3 is TGCGCCGGTATGACAACTCCCTCCTACAATGAGCAGTTCTTC. The encoded protein is CAGMTTPSYNEQFF.

This clonotype was observed a handful of times. This chain uses TRBV7-2 with TRBJ2-3, with 8 nucleotides matching TRBD2. Germline V lookup: CDR1 SGHTA, CDR2 FQGNSA. Germline trimming cut 1 base from V and 1 base from J; bases unmatched to any gene: 1. This CDR3 is built from 15 residues. The CDR3: CASSLVRGGTDTQYF. The CDR3 DNA reads as TGTGCCAGCAGCTTAGTGCGGGGGGGCACAGATACGCAGTATTTT.

V gene TRBV10-3 combines with J gene TRBJ2-7, with unresolved D. The CDR3 runs to 15 residues. Germline lookup yields CDR1 ENHRY and CDR2 SYGVKD. V lost 3 bases to trimming and J lost 6 bases, with 18 bases between them. The CDR3 DNA is TGTGCCATCAGTGATATGGGGATCGAGGTGGGCGAGCAGTACTTC. This translates into CAISDMGIEVGEQYF.

The V gene is TRBV28, the J gene TRBJ2-6, with D hard to call. The CDR3 length is 14 residues. In germline, CDR1 is MDHEN, CDR2 SYDVKM. V lost 10 bases to trimming and J lost 3 bases, with 13 bases between them. The CDR3 bases are TGTGCCACCTTGGTTTGGTTTGGGGCCAACGTCCTGACTTTC. Translating gives CATLVWFGANVLTF.

The chain joins TRBV6-5 to TRBJ2-3, with D perhaps being TRBD1 or TRBD2 (5 bases each). Deletions cut 5 bases from V and 2 bases from J, with 8 bases between. The length of the CDR3 is 13 residues. Germline V gene data show CDR1 as MNHEY and CDR2 as SVGAGI. Here the CDR3 reads CASSRDPTDTQYF. CDR3 nucleotide sequence: TGTGCCAGCAGTAGGGACCCCACAGATACGCAGTATTTT.

There are a few counts of this clonotype. V and J are TRBV20-1 and TRBJ2-2, with D tentatively TRBD1 (6 bases). V lost 3 bases, J lost 5 bases, and 19 bases lay in between. This CDR3 is 16 amino acids long. Germline-derived CDR1 and CDR2 are DFQATT and SNEGSKA (reference sequence). CDR3 sequence: CSASSFGDQGTGELFF. The CDR3 bases are TGCAGTGCTAGTTCCTTTGGCGACCAGGGGACCGGGGAGCTGTTTTTT.

This clonotype has only a few counts. This sequence joins TRBV29-1 and TRBJ1-1; D not certain. Trimming took 5 bases from V and 3 from J, leaving 10 bases between them. The V gene's germline CDR1 is SQVTM and CDR2 ANQGSEA. The CDR3 covers 12 residues. The CDR3 is CSVFSGDTEAFF. CDR3 bases: TGCAGCGTTTTCAGCGGGGACACTGAAGCTTTCTTT.

This chain connects TRBV10-2 to TRBJ2-3; 8 bases match TRBD1. With V trimmed by 3 bases and J by 0 bases, 5 bases remained unmatched. Germline V lookup: CDR1 WSHSY, CDR2 SAAADI. The CDR3 covers 16 residues. As DNA, the CDR3 is TGCGCCAGCAGTGACTTGGACAGGGATAGCACAGATACGCAGTATTTT. Amino acid sequence: CASSDLDRDSTDTQYF.

This clonotype was seen only a few times. V and J are TRBV6-1 and TRBJ1-1, with 8 bases that match TRBD1. Germline values: CDR1 MNHNS, CDR2 SASEGT. This CDR3 spans 18 amino acids. Trimming at V came to 2 bases and at J to 0 bases, leaving 11 bases not matched to a gene. The chain's CDR3 is CASSESFRGRRMNTEAFF. In nucleotides, the CDR3 is TGTGCCAGCAGTGAAAGTTTCAGGGGGCGAAGGATGAACACTGAAGCTTTCTTT.

V usage is TRBV5-1 and J usage is TRBJ2-5; D remains ambiguous. V was cut by 3 bases and J by 2 bases, with 17 bases left in between. In germline, CDR1 is SGHRS, CDR2 YFSETQ. The CDR3 covers 16 residues. CDR3 region: CASSSTPGPIQETQYF. The CDR3 DNA reads as TGCGCCAGCAGCTCAACACCGGGCCCGATACAAGAGACCCAGTACTTC. Filled out from reference TRBV5-1 and TRBJ2-5, the complete variable domain reads KAGVTQTPRYLIKTRGQQVTLSCSPISGHRSVSWYQQTPGQGLQFLFEYFSETQRNKGNFPGRFSGRQFSNSRSEMNVSTLELGDSALYLCASSSTPGPIQETQYFGPGTRLLVL.

This clonotype has a handful of counts. This chain uses TRBV5-1 with TRBJ1-1; 8 positions agree with TRBD1. Germline CDR1 SGHRS, CDR2 YFSETQ. This CDR3 contains 15 residues. J gave up 3 bases and V 3 bases, and 7 bases lay outside the gene matches. DNA for the CDR3: TGCGCCAGCAGCTCTCCCGGGACAGGAGACACTGAAGCTTTCTTT. This codes for CASSSPGTGDTEAFF.